What follows is one TCR beta chain and its context. Its antigen is unknown. The ends were cut back, 5 bases at V and 4 bases at J, with 21 bases in the middle. The CDR3 contains 17 residues. Germline assignment: CDR1 SGHTA and CDR2 FQGNSA. The sample originates from a study of shared clonotypes between healthy human individuals. Once extracted for a subset, genomic DNA was divided evenly among several immunoSEQ plates. Method: immunoSEQ multiplex PCR; TCRdb's copy keeps in-frame clones and lacks some. Of hundreds of thousands of clones in the sample, around four fifths were seen once. Overall study findings and caveats: A handful of donors shared approximately 5% of their naive CD4 clonotypes.

The authors divided CD4+ cells into CD45RA+ naive and CD45RA-negative memory subsets. The sample was memory CD4+ T cells sorted from blood. Subset denoted: CD45RA-negative fraction. This receptor was taken from a young woman in good health. The chain recombines TRBV7-2 with TRBJ2-1; D is uncertain. CDR3 coding DNA: TGTGCCAGCAGCAAGCAACGGACCGAAAGCCAGTACAATGAGCAGTTCTTC. Residues: CASSKQRTESQYNEQFF.